This entry lists 19 T cell receptor beta chains sequenced from one sample in a study of blood T cell repertoires in COVID-19 (dated by TCRdb to about 2020). Libraries were constructed by the immunoSEQ multiplex PCR assay. In its TCRdb copy, this immuneACCESS table keeps in-frame sequences only and misses some clones. Where compared with another copy, unresolved V genes explain less than half of these, and the others have no known cause. This sample is represented by about 62,000 clones; approximately 87% of them were singletons. The ten largest clones take up 1% to 1.5% of the sample. Material for sequencing was peripheral blood. Source of these receptors: an older woman with acute or convalescent COVID-19.

The table lists this clone with a count of one. V is TRBV30 and J is TRBJ2-5; 9 bases map to TRBD2. CDR1 is GTSNPN and CDR2 is SVGIG in the germline V gene (reference sequence). The V segment lost 4 bases and the J segment 7 bases; nucleotides outside the gene matches: 1. The CDR3 extends over 11 amino acids. CDR3 sequence (DNA): TGTGCCTGGACTAGCGGGGTGACCCAGTACTTC. It yields the protein CAWTSGVTQYF.

A single count supports this clone. The chain has TRBV15 and TRBJ1-2, with D possibly TRBD1 on 5 matching bases. Germline CDR1 is LNHNV and CDR2 is YYDKDF (reference sequence). V lost 0 bases, J lost 0 bases, and 8 bases lay in between. CDR3 length: 15 amino acids. CDR3 region: CATSREQGANYGYTF. CDR3 DNA: TGTGCCACCAGCAGAGAGCAGGGCGCTAACTATGGCTACACCTTC.

CDR3 bases: TGTGCCAGCAGTTCCTCGACGAGGGCTTTCTTT. Encoded protein: CASSSSTRAFF. This chain joins TRBV6-5 and TRBJ1-1; D uncertain. The CDR3 has 11 residues. Germline assignment: CDR1 MNHEY and CDR2 SVGAGI. The germline V and J ends were trimmed by 4 bases and 11 bases, with 11 bases remaining between them.

The chain uses TRBV7-6 and TRBJ2-3; 9 nucleotides line up with TRBD2. Germline V gene sequence: CDR1 SGHVS, CDR2 FNYEAQ. V trimming: 1 base; J trimming: 6 bases; junction bases outside the gene matches: 11. The CDR3 runs 17 residues. The chain's CDR3 is CASSLGVAGGPGDTQYF. The CDR3 DNA reads as TGTGCCAGCAGCTTAGGTGTTGCGGGGGGGCCTGGGGATACGCAGTATTTT.

V gene TRBV6-4 combines with J gene TRBJ2-7; 8 positions match TRBD2. The CDR3 consists of 16 residues. Germline-derived CDR1 and CDR2 are MRHNA and SNTAGT. CDR3 protein: CGRGERERKRVYEQYV. The CDR3 DNA is TGTGGGAGGGGGGAGCGGGAGAGGAAGCGGGTGTACGAGCAGTACGTC.

This clone showed up just a few times. This chain links TRBV2 with TRBJ1-6; the D is unclear. Per germline, CDR1 SNHLY and CDR2 FYNNEI. This CDR3 is built from 14 residues. Trimming removed 6 bases from V and 14 bases from J, with 20 bases in between. The CDR3 here is CASRGVAGPFALHF. DNA for the CDR3: TGTGCCAGCAGGGGCGTTGCAGGCCCTTTCGCCCTCCACTTT.

The chain combines TRBV5-4 with TRBJ1-1, with a possible D match to TRBD1 (6 bases). The ends were cut back, 4 bases at V and 1 base at J, with 8 bases in the middle. The CDR3 is 13 amino acids. Germline lookup yields CDR1 SGHNT and CDR2 YYREEE (reference sequence). In nucleotides, the CDR3 is TGTGCCAGCAGCCGACAGGCGAACACTGAAGCTTTCTTT. Protein product: CASSRQANTEAFF.

This clone was observed a few times. V is TRBV9 and J is TRBJ1-2; the D is unclear. V was cut by 3 bases and J by 4 bases, with 16 bases left in between. CDR3 length: 15 amino acids. CDR1 SGDLS and CDR2 YYNGEE come from the germline V gene. The CDR3 here is CASSASLSRLYGYTF. Written as DNA, the CDR3 is TGTGCCAGCAGCGCCTCCCTGAGCAGGCTCTATGGCTACACCTTC. The full variable domain, its missing parts supplied by reference TRBV9 and TRBJ1-2, is DSGVTQTPKHLITATGQRVTLRCSPRSGDLSVYWYQQSLDQGLQFLIQYYNGEERAKGNILERFSAQQFPDLHSELNLSSLELGDSALYFCASSASLSRLYGYTFGSGTRLTVV.

V usage is TRBV2 and J usage is TRBJ2-5, with D perhaps TRBD2 (5 bases). Deletions cut 2 bases from V and 3 bases from J, with 13 bases between. The CDR3 covers 15 residues. Germline V gene data show CDR1 as SNHLY and CDR2 as FYNNEI. DNA for the CDR3: TGTGCCAGCAGTGAATACCGGCTGGAGGAAGAGACCCAGTACTTC. Amino acid sequence: CASSEYRLEEETQYF.

This chain uses TRBV5-8 with TRBJ1-5; no reliable D call. The CDR3 is 15 residues long. CDR1 SGHTS and CDR2 YDEGEE come from the germline V gene. Trimming pared 0 bases from V and 3 bases from J, leaving 10 bases between. The CDR3 is CASSLEDAANQPQHF. CDR3 nucleotides: TGTGCCAGCAGCTTGGAAGACGCGGCCAATCAGCCCCAGCATTTT.

The chain employs TRBV5-8 and TRBJ1-1; no firm D call. Germline-derived CDR1 and CDR2 are SGHTS and YDEGEE. The CDR3 consists of 13 residues. V lost 1 base and J lost 1, with 5 bases in between. The CDR3 nucleotides are TGTGCCAGCAGCTTGTGGCAGAACACTGAAGCTTTCTTT. Encoded protein: CASSLWQNTEAFF.

The genes are TRBV10-3 and TRBJ1-2; TRBD1 agrees at 10 bases. The CDR3 spans 13 residues. Germline values: CDR1 ENHRY, CDR2 SYGVKD. The V gene end was trimmed by 10 bases and the J gene end by 8 bases; junction bases not matched to a gene: 10. The DNA of the CDR3 is TGTGCCACCGCCACGGACAGGGGGTCCGGCTACACCTTC. This codes for CATATDRGSGYTF.

V and J are TRBV19 and TRBJ1-4, with 7 bases aligning to TRBD1. In germline, CDR1 is LNHDA, CDR2 SQIVND (reference sequence). This CDR3 region has 15 residues. J was trimmed by 5 bases and V by 4 bases; bases with no gene match: 7. CDR3 amino acids: CASSTTTGRNEKLFF. CDR3 nucleotides: TGTGCCAGTAGTACCACGACAGGGAGGAATGAAAAACTGTTTTTT.

The rearrangement uses TRBV28 and TRBJ2-3; possible D gene TRBD2, 6 bases. V shed 3 bases and J shed 3 bases, with 7 bases lying between them. The CDR3 has 13 amino acids. Germline CDR1 MDHEN, CDR2 SYDVKM. DNA of the CDR3: TGTGCCAGCAGTTTGGAGGGAACAGATACGCAGTATTTT. This sequence encodes CASSLEGTDTQYF.

The V and J genes are TRBV6-2 or TRBV6-3 and TRBJ2-7, with 7 bases that match TRBD2. The CDR3 is made up of 16 amino acids. V shed 5 bases, J shed 2 bases, and the junction held 12 bases outside the gene matches. From germline, CDR1 is MNHEY and CDR2 SVGEGT. CDR3 residues: CASSTVGLGSPYEQYV. The CDR3 coding sequence is TGTGCCAGCAGTACCGTTGGACTAGGTTCGCCCTACGAGCAGTACGTC.

The chain combines TRBV4-2 with TRBJ2-6; 8 bases line up with TRBD2. After removal of 3 bases from V and 0 bases from J, the junction contained 4 bases not matched to a gene. The CDR3 length is 17 residues. In germline, CDR1 is LGHNA, CDR2 YNFKEQ. The CDR3 spells CASSQVAGPSGANVLTF. The CDR3 coding sequence is TGTGCCAGCAGCCAGGTAGCGGGGCCCTCTGGGGCCAACGTCCTGACTTTC.

The chain links TRBV6-1 to TRBJ2-1, with TRBD2 matching over 14 bases. V was clipped by 4 bases and J by 4 bases; unmatched bases: 0. The V gene's germline CDR1 is MNHNS and CDR2 SASEGT. CDR3 length equals 15 residues. CDR3 sequence reads: CASSGTSGGYNEQFF. Written as DNA, the CDR3 is TGTGCCAGCAGTGGGACTAGCGGGGGGTACAATGAGCAGTTCTTC.

The chain is built from TRBV19 and TRBJ1-2; 10 nucleotides align to TRBD1. This CDR3 is built from 15 residues. Losses at the gene ends were 7 bases for V and 5 bases for J; bases not matched to a gene: 10. The germline V gene encodes CDR1 LNHDA and CDR2 SQIVND (reference sequence). CDR3 nucleotides: TGTGCCAGTAAGGTTTCGGGACAGGGGCTATATGGCTACACCTTC. It codes for CASKVSGQGLYGYTF.

V usage is TRBV2 and J usage is TRBJ1-2; possible D gene TRBD1, 6 bases. Germline CDR1 SNHLY, CDR2 FYNNEI. There are 13 residues in the CDR3. Trimming left V 1 base short and J 3 bases short, with 6 bases between. The CDR3 sequence is CASSEGTDYGYTF. CDR3 sequence (DNA): TGTGCCAGCAGTGAAGGGACAGACTATGGCTACACCTTC.